This passage covers 30 T cell receptor beta chains from one sample sequenced in a study of T cell repertoires in cytomegalovirus infection. Each CDR3 protein is one row after TCRdb ran MiXCR on the reads. The sample carries about 310,000 distinct CDR3 sequences, more than 20% recorded once. These receptors lack a known antigen. Sequenced here: cultured PBMCs, sampled from culture after CMV antigen stimulation. These receptors were taken from a human donor in good health (CMV status not recorded). Some clones in this sample may be carry-over from other donors' samples.

This clonotype was counted at least ten times. The V gene is TRBV20-1, the J gene TRBJ2-1, with TRBD2 identical over 8 bases. Germline CDR1 reads DFQATT; CDR2 reads SNEGSKA (reference sequence). Trimming at V came to 7 bases and at J to 7 bases, leaving 18 bases not matched to a gene. The CDR3 totals 16 residues. CDR3 region: CSVRAGGGIGRNEQFF. CDR3 DNA: TGCAGTGTCAGGGCGGGCGGGGGGATTGGAAGGAATGAGCAGTTCTTC.

This clonotype was counted ten times or more. This chain links TRBV4-3 with TRBJ2-6; maybe TRBD2 (6 bases). Deletions cut 0 bases from V and 2 bases from J, with 8 bases between. Germline CDR1 is LGHNA and CDR2 is YSLEER. This CDR3 is built from 16 residues. CDR3 region: CASSQDSGTGANVLTF. In DNA form, the CDR3 reads TGCGCCAGCAGCCAAGATAGCGGCACTGGGGCCAACGTCCTGACTTTC.

The rearrangement links TRBV20-1 to TRBJ2-7; TRBD2 aligns across 7 bases. The J segment lost 3 bases and the V segment lost 6 bases, leaving 11 bases of the junction unmatched. This CDR3 is built from 14 residues. Germline CDR1 is DFQATT and CDR2 is SNEGSKA (reference sequence). CDR3 loop: CSAKAGERVYEQYF. The DNA of the CDR3 is TGCAGTGCCAAGGCGGGGGAACGGGTCTACGAGCAGTACTTC.

V and J are TRBV27 and TRBJ1-1, with D uncertain. The germline V and J ends were trimmed by 0 bases and 4 bases, with 9 bases remaining between them. Germline CDR1 MNHEY, CDR2 SMNVEV (reference sequence). The CDR3 consists of 14 residues. CDR3 residues: CASSLSGGSTEAFF. The CDR3 DNA sequence: TGTGCCAGCAGTTTATCGGGTGGTAGCACTGAAGCTTTCTTT.

The chain couples TRBV6-2 or TRBV6-3 to TRBJ1-5; possibly TRBD1 for D (6 bases). This CDR3 is built from 15 residues. CDR1 is MNHEY, CDR2 SVGEGT, per germline. Deletions cut 2 bases from V and 4 bases from J, with 12 bases between. CDR3 DNA sequence: TGTGCCAGCAGTTACCTCCAGGGGCCGAATCAGCCCCAGCATTTT. The encoded protein is CASSYLQGPNQPQHF.

The chain joins TRBV6-2 or TRBV6-3 to TRBJ2-4, with D unclear. This CDR3 has 13 amino acids. CDR1 is MNHEY and CDR2 is SVGEGT in the germline V gene. Trimming left V 4 bases short and J 7 bases short, with 11 bases between. The CDR3, as DNA: TGTGCCAGCAGTTTATTTTCCAGGAACATTCAGTACTTC. Translating it yields CASSLFSRNIQYF.

About this clonotype itself: Mismatch with germline at one junction end may stem from a read error. This chain joins TRBV12-3 or TRBV12-4 and TRBJ2-7; a weak D match, TRBD1 (6 bases). CDR3 length equals 16 residues. The CDR3 is CASSSTGTPLSSEQYF. DNA of the CDR3: TGTGCCAGCAGTTCCACCGGGACACCTCTTTCCTCCGAGCAGTACTTC.

V gene TRBV5-1 combines with J gene TRBJ2-5, with D possibly being TRBD1 or TRBD2 (5 bases each). In germline, CDR1 is SGHRS, CDR2 YFSETQ. Trimming removed 4 bases at V and 4 bases at J, with 14 bases between. The CDR3 contains 14 residues. This chain's CDR3 is CASSEGTGRETQYF. The CDR3 nucleotides read TGCGCCAGCAGCGAGGGGACGGGACGAGAGACCCAGTACTTC.

CDR3 coding DNA: TGTGCCAGTTCCTGGGGTAGCGGGAGTTCCACTGGAGAGACCCAGTACTTC. The encoded protein is CASSWGSGSSTGETQYF. The chain has TRBV19 and TRBJ2-5; 9 nucleotides match TRBD2. J was trimmed by 4 bases and V by 8 bases; bases with no gene match: 17. The CDR3 runs to 17 residues. The germline gives CDR1 LNHDA, CDR2 SQIVND (reference sequence).

CDR3 sequence reads: CASSYGVVADYEQYV. CDR3 DNA: TGTGCCAGCAGTTACGGTGTCGTAGCGGATTACGAGCAGTACGTC. The rearrangement uses TRBV6-2 or TRBV6-3 and TRBJ2-7, with TRBD2 as a possible D gene (6 bases). This CDR3 comprises 15 residues. V lost 2 bases and J lost 4, with 15 bases in between. Germline V gene lookup returns CDR1 MNHEY and CDR2 SVGEGT.

This clonotype is medium-sized. The V gene is TRBV7-2, the J gene TRBJ2-3, with 8 nucleotides matching TRBD2. From germline, CDR1 is SGHTA and CDR2 FQGNSA. J lost 5 bases, V lost 7 bases, and 14 bases had no gene match. CDR3 length equals 16 residues. The CDR3 nucleotides read TGTGCCAGCACCGCGGCGACGGGACTAGTGAGAGATACGCAGTATTTT. It encodes CASTAATGLVRDTQYF.

In regard to this clonotype: A read error may be the cause here, since a much bigger clone is one base away. The rearrangement joins TRBV9 to TRBJ2-1; 7 bases map to TRBD2. Unmatched junction bases numbered 4, after V lost 0 bases and J lost 1 base. The CDR3 covers 16 residues. Germline assignment: CDR1 SGDLS and CDR2 YYNGEE. Here the CDR3 reads CASSVGASGSYNEQFF. The CDR3 DNA sequence: TGTGCCAGCAGCGTAGGGGCTAGCGGTTCCTACAATGAGCAGTTCTTC.

The chain links TRBV7-2 to TRBJ1-4; D is unclear. The germline gives CDR1 SGHTA, CDR2 FQGNSA. There are 15 residues in the CDR3. The germline V and J ends were trimmed by 1 base and 4 bases, with 10 bases remaining between them. The CDR3, as DNA: TGTGCCAGCAGCTTAGAGGGCGGATTTAATGAAAAACTGTTTTTT. It translates to CASSLEGGFNEKLFF.

This clonotype appeared a few times. The rearrangement uses TRBV10-3 and TRBJ1-1; D not resolved. This CDR3 is built from 11 residues. Germline CDR1 and CDR2: ENHRY and SYGVKD. The V gene lost 6 bases and the J gene lost 5 bases, with 7 bases spanning the gap. This CDR3 reads CAIRFGTEAFF. In DNA form, the CDR3 reads TGTGCCATCAGGTTTGGGACTGAAGCTTTCTTT.

The chain combines TRBV29-1 with TRBJ2-3; 8 bases match TRBD2. CDR1 is SQVTM and CDR2 is ANQGSEA in the germline V gene. This CDR3 spans 14 amino acids. V lost 2 bases and J lost 5; bases outside the gene matches: 6. The CDR3 here is CSVESAGEGDTQYF. CDR3 DNA: TGCAGCGTTGAATCAGCGGGAGAAGGAGATACGCAGTATTTT.

The rearrangement joins TRBV6-2 or TRBV6-3 to TRBJ1-1; no clear D gene. V shed 4 bases and J shed 6 bases, with 9 bases lying between them. The CDR3 sequence is 12 residues long. Germline V lookup: CDR1 MNHEY, CDR2 SVGEGT. This chain's CDR3 is CASSFSAPEAFF. For the CDR3, the DNA is TGTGCCAGCAGTTTCAGCGCCCCTGAAGCTTTCTTT.

This clonotype was recorded at least ten times. For the CDR3, the DNA is TGTGCCAGCAGCCAAGGTTCCCCAAAGGGCCGCTACGAGCAGTACTTC. Amino acid sequence: CASSQGSPKGRYEQYF. This chain links TRBV3-1 with TRBJ2-7; D unresolved. Germline loops: CDR1 LGHDT, CDR2 YNNKEL (reference sequence). The CDR3 runs to 16 residues. V was cut by 1 base and J by 3 bases, with 16 bases left in between.

This clonotype has just a few counts. The V and J genes are TRBV19 and TRBJ2-1, with 10 bases that match TRBD2. The V segment lost 3 bases and the J segment 2 bases; nucleotides outside the gene matches: 4. The CDR3 is 16 amino acids. Per germline, CDR1 LNHDA and CDR2 SQIVND (reference sequence). CDR3 sequence reads: CASSILAGEAYNEQFF. CDR3 sequence (DNA): TGTGCCAGTAGTATTCTAGCGGGAGAGGCCTACAATGAGCAGTTCTTC.

This clonotype was counted ten times or more. J is TRBJ2-5 and V is TRBV7-2; D is ambiguous. Germline lookup yields CDR1 SGHTA and CDR2 FQGNSA. With 1 base removed from V and 6 bases from J, the gap between germline ends came to 9 bases. The length of the CDR3 is 13 residues. The CDR3 sequence: CASSLGPYQTQYF. The DNA of the CDR3 is TGTGCCAGCAGCTTAGGTCCCTATCAGACCCAGTACTTC.

This clonotype has a count of ten or more. The chain couples TRBV7-2 to TRBJ2-3, with 8 bases that match TRBD2. CDR1 and CDR2 (germline): SGHTA, FQGNSA. Trimming removed 5 bases from V and 0 bases from J; junction bases left unmatched: 4. The CDR3 has 15 residues. DNA for the CDR3: TGTGCCAGCAGCGCCACTAGCGGAAGCACAGATACGCAGTATTTT. Translated, it gives CASSATSGSTDTQYF.

The rearrangement links TRBV20-1 to TRBJ2-2; D is perhaps TRBD1 or TRBD2 (5 bases each). Germline-derived CDR1 and CDR2 are DFQATT and SNEGSKA (reference sequence). Trimming took off 5 bases at V and 4 bases at J, with 17 bases between the two ends. This CDR3 region has 15 residues. The DNA of the CDR3 is TGCAGTGCTCCAATTTCCGGGACCTTCACCGGGGAGCTGTTTTTT. Translation gives CSAPISGTFTGELFF.

The rearrangement joins TRBV24-1 to TRBJ2-2; D uncertain. CDR1 and CDR2 (germline): KGHDR, SFDVKD. The V gene lost 4 bases and the J gene lost 3 bases, with 14 bases spanning the gap. The CDR3 is made up of 16 amino acids. The CDR3 DNA is TGTGCCACCAGTGACCCGACCCGGCCGTACACCGGGGAGCTGTTTTTT. The encoded protein is CATSDPTRPYTGELFF.

V usage is TRBV7-9 and J usage is TRBJ2-6; 8 positions match TRBD1. V lost 5 bases to trimming and J lost 3 bases; unmatched junction nucleotides: 3. This CDR3 contains 15 residues. The germline CDR1 and CDR2 sequences are SEHNR and FQNEAQ (reference sequence). CDR3 in amino acids: CASSQDRGGANVLTF. CDR3 bases: TGTGCCAGCAGCCAAGACAGGGGTGGGGCCAACGTCCTGACTTTC. Filled out from reference TRBV7-9 and TRBJ2-6, the complete variable domain reads DTGVSQNPRHKITKRGQNVTFRCDPISEHNRLYWYRQTLGQGPEFLTYFQNEAQLEKSRLLSDRFSAERPKGSFSTLEIQRTEQGDSAMYLCASSQDRGGANVLTFGAGSRLTVL.

This clonotype was seen just once. The gene calls are TRBV29-1 and TRBJ2-6; no definite D call. The CDR3 sequence is 16 residues long. The germline CDR1 and CDR2 sequences are SQVTM and ANQGSEA. V lost 5 bases to trimming and J lost 2 bases, with 16 bases between them. CDR3 nucleotide sequence: TGCAGCGTTTTGCAGGTTGGGTCCCCTGGGGCCAACGTCCTGACTTTC. Translation gives CSVLQVGSPGANVLTF.

The chain recombines TRBV7-9 with TRBJ2-7, with D maybe TRBD2 (5 bases). This CDR3 comprises 13 residues. The germline V and J ends were trimmed by 3 bases and 4 bases, with 10 bases remaining between them. Germline lookup yields CDR1 SEHNR and CDR2 FQNEAQ (reference sequence). The CDR3 protein is CASSFGNLYEQYF. The CDR3, as DNA: TGTGCCAGCAGCTTCGGGAATCTTTACGAGCAGTACTTC.

This clonotype came up a few times. The chain is built from TRBV19 and TRBJ1-2; 9 bases are a match to TRBD1. Germline V gene sequence: CDR1 LNHDA, CDR2 SQIVND (reference sequence). The CDR3 has 15 amino acids. V lost 3 bases and J lost 4; bases outside the gene matches: 6. CDR3: CASSMVGQGSYGYTF. CDR3 in DNA: TGTGCCAGTAGTATGGTGGGACAGGGAAGCTATGGCTACACCTTC.

There are many counts of this clonotype. This chain connects TRBV7-2 to TRBJ1-4, with 8 bases that match TRBD1. Germline V gene lookup returns CDR1 SGHTA and CDR2 FQGNSA. The CDR3 runs to 14 residues. V was pared by 3 bases and J by 11 bases, with 8 bases of the junction left unmatched. CDR3 nucleotide sequence: TGTGCCAGCAGCTTTTCGACAGGGGCGGGGAAACTGTTTTTT. This sequence encodes CASSFSTGAGKLFF.

The rearrangement links TRBV5-1 to TRBJ2-1, with 8 bases identical to TRBD2. Germline lookup yields CDR1 SGHRS and CDR2 YFSETQ. CDR3 length equals 15 residues. V gave up 4 bases and J gave up 4 bases; unmatched junction bases: 7. In DNA, the CDR3 is TGCGCCAGCAGCCCGGGACTAGGGGGATACAATGAGCAGTTCTTC. It specifies CASSPGLGGYNEQFF.

The chain recombines TRBV20-1 with TRBJ2-7; D may be TRBD2 (6 bases). CDR3 size: 14 residues. Deletions cut 6 bases from V and 0 bases from J, with 15 bases between. The germline V gene has CDR1 DFQATT and CDR2 SNEGSKA (reference sequence). The CDR3 spells CSALEGRSSYEQYF. DNA of the CDR3: TGCAGTGCCCTTGAGGGGAGGAGCTCCTACGAGCAGTACTTC.

This clonotype was recorded a few times. The chain recombines TRBV7-9 with TRBJ2-3, with D maybe TRBD1 (5 bases). Trimming pared 2 bases from V and 5 bases from J, leaving 11 bases between. Germline loops: CDR1 SEHNR, CDR2 FQNEAQ (reference sequence). This CDR3 has 14 residues. CDR3 loop: CASSLSAGLDTQYF. The CDR3, as DNA: TGTGCCAGCAGCTTATCGGCAGGGTTAGATACGCAGTATTTT.